The clone carrying this TCR beta chain was recorded many times. The antigen remains unidentified. There were TCR beta CDR3 regions amplified from RNA transcripts. The HTBI primer set drove a first-round RT-PCR of the TCR CDR3. TCRdb reprocessed the multiplex PCR reads via MiXCR and lists one record per CDR3 protein. This table has roughly 520,000 distinct CDR3 sequences, around 22% appearing once. From roughly 9.2 ml of fresh peripheral blood, PBMCs were isolated. Germline-derived CDR1 and CDR2 are SQVTM and ANQGSEA. V was clipped by 5 bases and J by 8 bases; unmatched bases: 7. This CDR3 spans 13 amino acids. The sample comes from a study of T cells in Graves' hyperthyroidism and ophthalmopathy. Regarding the study as a whole: Blood also showed most of the thyroid clonotypes that were expanded above 0.001. Ophthalmopathy was separated from stable hyperthyroidism by a 13 V-J model.

The chain carries TRBV29-1 and TRBJ1-2, with TRBD1 identical over 11 bases. This TCR derives from a woman aged 30 to 39 with Graves' ophthalmopathy. The sequencing sample was made of blood. Here the CDR3 DNA reads TGCAGCGTTAAGGGACAGGGGGAAAACGGCTACACCTTC. Protein product: CSVKGQGENGYTF.